The table lists the clone carrying this TCR beta chain with a few counts. Antigen unknown. This entry comes from a study of post-analysis software for immune sequencing data. Points from the study as a whole: Pronounced co-clustering by F measure was evident among identically batched samples. About 5 TRBV segments appeared more often in patients than in controls, and TRBV5-6, TRBV5-1 and TRBV20-1 were among these.

Each TCR beta cDNA library carried unique molecular identifiers. TCRdb passed the PCR reads through MiXCR, listing each CDR3 protein once. Of about 540,000 distinct CDR3 sequences listed, 34% are singletons. This CDR3 is built from 13 residues. V lost 5 bases and J lost 4; bases outside the gene matches: 2. This chain uses TRBV12-3 or TRBV12-4 with TRBJ1-3; 7 bases match TRBD1. The sample was blood. The sequence was collected from a girl aged 2 to 17 with multiple sclerosis. The CDR3 nucleotides read TGTGCCAGCAGTAAGGACAGGGGAAACACCATATATTTT. This codes for CASSKDRGNTIYF.